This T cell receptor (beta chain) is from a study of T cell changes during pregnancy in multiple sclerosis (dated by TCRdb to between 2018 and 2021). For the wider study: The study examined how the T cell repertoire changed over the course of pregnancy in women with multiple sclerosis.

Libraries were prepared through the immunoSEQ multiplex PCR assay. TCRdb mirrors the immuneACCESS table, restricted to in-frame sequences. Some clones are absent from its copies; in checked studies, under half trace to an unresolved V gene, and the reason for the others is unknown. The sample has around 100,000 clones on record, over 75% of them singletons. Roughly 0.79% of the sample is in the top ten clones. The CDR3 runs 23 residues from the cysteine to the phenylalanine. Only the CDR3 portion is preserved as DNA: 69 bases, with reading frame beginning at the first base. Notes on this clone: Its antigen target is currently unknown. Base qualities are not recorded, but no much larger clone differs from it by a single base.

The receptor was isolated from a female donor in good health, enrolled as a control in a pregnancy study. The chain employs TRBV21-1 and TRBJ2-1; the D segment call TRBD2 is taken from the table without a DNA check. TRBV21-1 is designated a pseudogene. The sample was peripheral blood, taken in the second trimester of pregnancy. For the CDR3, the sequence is CASSNNPEALAGFSYPFMNEQFF. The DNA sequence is TGTGCCAGCAGCAACAATCCGGAAGCACTAGCGGGGTTTTCTTATCCCTTTATGAATGAGCAGTTCTTC.